The rows below give T cell receptor beta chains drawn from one sample of a study of blood T cell repertoires in COVID-19. Produced via immunoSEQ multiplex PCR; TCRdb's table is partial and in-frame only. The repertoire consists of 95,000 to 120,000 clones, with 85% occurring once and the leading ten covering 3.4%. Material for sequencing was peripheral blood. The receptors derive from a man aged 40-55 years with acute or convalescent COVID-19. Both conserved end residues are part of each CDR3. Fields, in order: J gene, clone size, V gene, D gene, CDR3 DNA, CDR3 protein. The D gene is left open where the match is weak. Clone size appears in some rows only: once, few, many, or a class for an expanded clone.

j_gene: TRBJ2-5; abundance: .; v_gene: TRBV5-1; d_gene: .; CDR3nt: TGCGCCAGCACCACTGCGGGCAACGGCCAAGAGACCCAGTACTTC; CDR3aa: CASTTAGNGQETQYF
j_gene: TRBJ2-3; abundance: .; v_gene: TRBV12-2; d_gene: .; CDR3nt: TGTGCAAGTCGCTTAGCCCCGTTGCTAGCGGACATCACAGATACGCAGTATTTT; CDR3aa: CASRLAPLLADITDTQYF
j_gene: TRBJ2-1; abundance: once; v_gene: TRBV27; d_gene: .; CDR3nt: TGTGCCAGCAGTTTATCGGGCCCCTACAATGAGCAGTTCTTC; CDR3aa: CASSLSGPYNEQFF
j_gene: TRBJ2-1; abundance: .; v_gene: TRBV10-3; d_gene: TRBD2; CDR3nt: TGTGCCATCAATGGCGGGGGGGTTAATGAGCAGTTCTTC; CDR3aa: CAINGGGVNEQFF
j_gene: TRBJ1-4; abundance: .; v_gene: TRBV18; d_gene: .; CDR3nt: TGTGCCAGCTCACCGAAACAGACAGCAACTAATGAAAAACTGTTTTTT; CDR3aa: CASSPKQTATNEKLFF
j_gene: TRBJ2-3; abundance: .; v_gene: TRBV5-5; d_gene: .; CDR3nt: TGTGCCAGCAGCGAAACTAGGGGGATTACGCAGTATTTT; CDR3aa: CASSETRGITQYF
j_gene: TRBJ2-1; abundance: .; v_gene: TRBV11-2; d_gene: TRBD1; CDR3nt: TGTGCCAGCAGCCCACGGACAGGGGATACCTACAATGAGCAGTTCTTC; CDR3aa: CASSPRTGDTYNEQFF
j_gene: TRBJ2-5; abundance: .; v_gene: TRBV18; d_gene: .; CDR3nt: TGTGCCAGCTCACGAAACGACAGGCAAGAGACCCAGTACTTC; CDR3aa: CASSRNDRQETQYF
j_gene: TRBJ2-5; abundance: .; v_gene: TRBV5-1; d_gene: .; CDR3nt: TGCGCCAGCAGCGACCCCAGACTAGTCCAAGAGACCCAGTACTTC; CDR3aa: CASSDPRLVQETQYF
j_gene: TRBJ2-4; abundance: .; v_gene: TRBV24-1; d_gene: .; CDR3nt: TGTGCCACCTCTTCCGGGTACCCCAAAAACATTCAGTACTTC; CDR3aa: CATSSGYPKNIQYF
j_gene: TRBJ2-5; abundance: .; v_gene: TRBV3-1/TRBV3-2; d_gene: TRBD1; CDR3nt: TGTGCCAGCAGCCAAGGACAGGGGTCGGAGACCCAGTACTTC; CDR3aa: CASSQGQGSETQYF
j_gene: TRBJ2-7; abundance: .; v_gene: TRBV5-1; d_gene: .; CDR3nt: TGCGCCAGCAGCCTGCAGGGATCCTACGAGCAGTACTTC; CDR3aa: CASSLQGSYEQYF
j_gene: TRBJ1-2; abundance: few; v_gene: TRBV4-2; d_gene: .; CDR3nt: TGTGCCAGCAGCTTTGAGGGCGGCTACACCTTC; CDR3aa: CASSFEGGYTF
j_gene: TRBJ2-7; abundance: .; v_gene: TRBV5-6; d_gene: TRBD1; CDR3nt: TGTGCCAGCAGCTTCGGGACAGGGGGGTACGAGCAGTACTTC; CDR3aa: CASSFGTGGYEQYF
j_gene: TRBJ1-6; abundance: .; v_gene: TRBV5-8; d_gene: .; CDR3nt: TGTGCCAGCAGCCGGGCGTGGACAGCGAATTCACCCCTCCACTTT; CDR3aa: CASSRAWTANSPLHF
j_gene: TRBJ1-2; abundance: .; v_gene: TRBV3-1/TRBV3-2; d_gene: .; CDR3nt: TGTGCCAGCTCCCGGGAGGTGAGCTATGGCTACACCTTC; CDR3aa: CASSREVSYGYTF
j_gene: TRBJ1-4; abundance: .; v_gene: TRBV2; d_gene: .; CDR3nt: TGTGCCAGCAGTGTCTTTAATGAAAAACTGTTTTTT; CDR3aa: CASSVFNEKLFF
j_gene: TRBJ2-3; abundance: few; v_gene: TRBV7-9; d_gene: .; CDR3nt: TGTGCCAGCAGCGCAAGACAGGCCGATACGCAGTATTTT; CDR3aa: CASSARQADTQYF
j_gene: TRBJ2-3; abundance: .; v_gene: TRBV29-1; d_gene: .; CDR3nt: TGCAGCGTTCGAAAACAGACAGATACGCAGTATTTT; CDR3aa: CSVRKQTDTQYF
j_gene: TRBJ2-3; abundance: .; v_gene: TRBV24-1; d_gene: .; CDR3nt: TGTCCTCGACACCGGCCAGATACGCAGTATTTT; CDR3aa: CPRHRPDTQYF
j_gene: TRBJ1-2; abundance: few; v_gene: TRBV6-2/TRBV6-3; d_gene: .; CDR3nt: TGTGCCAGCAGTTACTCAGACCGATCGGGTCCCTATGGCTACACCTTC; CDR3aa: CASSYSDRSGPYGYTF
j_gene: TRBJ1-1; abundance: .; v_gene: TRBV3-1/TRBV3-2; d_gene: .; CDR3nt: TGTGCCAGCAGCGTCTACAGGGACACTGAAGCTTTCTTT; CDR3aa: CASSVYRDTEAFF
j_gene: TRBJ2-3; abundance: .; v_gene: TRBV18; d_gene: TRBD1; CDR3nt: TGTGCCAGCTCAAGTGACAGACCGGGACAGGGGAAACCAGATACGCAGTATTTT; CDR3aa: CASSSDRPGQGKPDTQYF
j_gene: TRBJ1-6; abundance: once; v_gene: TRBV30; d_gene: TRBD1; CDR3nt: TGTGCCTGGAGAGACAGGGGGTTATCCTATAATTCACCCCTCCACTTT; CDR3aa: CAWRDRGLSYNSPLHF
j_gene: TRBJ2-2; abundance: .; v_gene: TRBV5-8; d_gene: .; CDR3nt: TGTGCCAGCAGCTCTCGACAGTCACGGTCCGGGGAGCTGTTTTTT; CDR3aa: CASSSRQSRSGELFF
j_gene: TRBJ2-1; abundance: .; v_gene: TRBV30; d_gene: .; CDR3nt: TGTGCCTGGAGTCACCGGAATGAGCAGTTCTTC; CDR3aa: CAWSHRNEQFF
j_gene: TRBJ2-7; abundance: few; v_gene: TRBV6-1; d_gene: TRBD1; CDR3nt: TGTGCCAGCAGTGACCCCGGACAGGGCTTTTCCTACGAGCAGTACTTC; CDR3aa: CASSDPGQGFSYEQYF
j_gene: TRBJ2-4; abundance: .; v_gene: TRBV3-1/TRBV3-2; d_gene: TRBD1; CDR3nt: TGTGCCAGCAGCCAAGATTGGGACAGGGATGGTCTAGCCAAAAACATTCAGTACTTC; CDR3aa: CASSQDWDRDGLAKNIQYF
j_gene: TRBJ1-2; abundance: .; v_gene: TRBV3-1/TRBV3-2; d_gene: TRBD1; CDR3nt: TGTGCCAGCAGCCCGGACAGGGGGATCGGTGGCTACACCTTC; CDR3aa: CASSPDRGIGGYTF
j_gene: TRBJ1-6; abundance: .; v_gene: TRBV3-1/TRBV3-2; d_gene: TRBD1; CDR3nt: TGTGCCAGCAGCCTGACAGGGCCGGGGTCACCCCTCCACTTT; CDR3aa: CASSLTGPGSPLHF
j_gene: TRBJ2-7; abundance: .; v_gene: TRBV29-1; d_gene: TRBD1; CDR3nt: TGCAGCGTTGAAGAGTGGGGGACAGGCCTTTCCTACGAGCAGTACTTC; CDR3aa: CSVEEWGTGLSYEQYF
j_gene: TRBJ2-3; abundance: .; v_gene: TRBV19; d_gene: TRBD2; CDR3nt: TGTGCCAGTACCGGACTAGCGGGGATCACAGATACGCAGTATTTT; CDR3aa: CASTGLAGITDTQYF
j_gene: TRBJ1-2; abundance: .; v_gene: TRBV7-8; d_gene: .; CDR3nt: TGTGCCAGCAGCTGGATAAAGGCAGGCTATGGCTACACCTTC; CDR3aa: CASSWIKAGYGYTF
j_gene: TRBJ1-3; abundance: .; v_gene: TRBV30; d_gene: .; CDR3nt: TGTGCCTGGAGTGTCAAGGGGACTGGAAACACCATATATTTT; CDR3aa: CAWSVKGTGNTIYF
j_gene: TRBJ1-1; abundance: .; v_gene: TRBV27; d_gene: .; CDR3nt: TGTGCCAGCAGCCATAAGTGGGGCGGGGCTGAAGCTTTCTTT; CDR3aa: CASSHKWGGAEAFF
j_gene: TRBJ1-4; abundance: .; v_gene: TRBV5-8; d_gene: .; CDR3nt: TGTGCCAGCAGCAGAACAGGGTCGCCTAATGAAAAACTGTTTTTT; CDR3aa: CASSRTGSPNEKLFF
j_gene: TRBJ1-4; abundance: once; v_gene: TRBV4-1; d_gene: .; CDR3nt: TGCGCCAGCAGCCGGCAGCCGGGGCCGGCGGGGGAAAAACTGTTTTTT; CDR3aa: CASSRQPGPAGEKLFF
j_gene: TRBJ2-7; abundance: few; v_gene: TRBV10-3; d_gene: .; CDR3nt: TGTGCCATCATCCAGCGCCCCGCCCACGTCCCGGCCCCCTACGAGCAGTACTTC; CDR3aa: CAIIQRPAHVPAPYEQYF
j_gene: TRBJ2-3; abundance: .; v_gene: TRBV6-1; d_gene: .; CDR3nt: TGTGCCAGCAGTGAAGCAGGGGTCCCAGATACGCAGTATTTT; CDR3aa: CASSEAGVPDTQYF
j_gene: TRBJ2-5; abundance: .; v_gene: TRBV19; d_gene: TRBD1; CDR3nt: TGTGCCAGTAGTATCATTGCGGACAGGGGGCGCCGGGAGACCCAGTACTTC; CDR3aa: CASSIIADRGRRETQYF
j_gene: TRBJ1-3; abundance: .; v_gene: TRBV9; d_gene: TRBD1; CDR3nt: TGTGCCAGCAGCCCAAGACAGGGGGCGCTTGGAAACACCATATATTTT; CDR3aa: CASSPRQGALGNTIYF
j_gene: TRBJ2-5; abundance: .; v_gene: TRBV11-2; d_gene: .; CDR3nt: TGTGCCAGCAGCTTGGGACAACGGGAGACCCAGTACTTC; CDR3aa: CASSLGQRETQYF
j_gene: TRBJ2-3; abundance: .; v_gene: TRBV4-3; d_gene: .; CDR3nt: TGCGCCAGCAGCCAGGACCCCTCGGGGGCAGATACGCAGTATTTT; CDR3aa: CASSQDPSGADTQYF
j_gene: TRBJ2-7; abundance: .; v_gene: TRBV18; d_gene: TRBD2; CDR3nt: TGTGCCACCGACGCGGGCGAGGGAAGCGGGGCCGTCTTC; CDR3aa: CATDAGEGSGAVF
j_gene: TRBJ2-7; abundance: .; v_gene: TRBV7-6; d_gene: TRBD1; CDR3nt: TGTGCCAGCAGCTTAGGGGCACAGGGGGCGCGTTCCTACGAGCAGTACTTC; CDR3aa: CASSLGAQGARSYEQYF
j_gene: TRBJ2-7; abundance: .; v_gene: TRBV10-1; d_gene: .; CDR3nt: TGCGCCAGCCAGGAGGGGCTGGAGCAGTACTTC; CDR3aa: CASQEGLEQYF
j_gene: TRBJ2-7; abundance: .; v_gene: TRBV2; d_gene: .; CDR3nt: TGTGCCAGCAGTGAAAGTACTAGTATCTCTAAGCAGTACTTC; CDR3aa: CASSESTSISKQYF
j_gene: TRBJ2-7; abundance: .; v_gene: TRBV11-1; d_gene: TRBD2; CDR3nt: TGTGCCAGCAGCTTCGCTAGCGGAGACTACGAGCAGTACTTC; CDR3aa: CASSFASGDYEQYF
j_gene: TRBJ2-5; abundance: .; v_gene: TRBV11-2; d_gene: .; CDR3nt: TGTGCCAGCAGCTTAGATTGGCGGGCGAGCAATCAAGAGACCCAGTACTTC; CDR3aa: CASSLDWRASNQETQYF
j_gene: TRBJ2-3; abundance: .; v_gene: TRBV19; d_gene: TRBD1; CDR3nt: TGTGCCAGTCGGGACCGGGACAGGGGCACAGATACGCAGTATTTT; CDR3aa: CASRDRDRGTDTQYF
j_gene: TRBJ1-2; abundance: .; v_gene: TRBV10-2; d_gene: TRBD1; CDR3nt: TGCGCCAGCAGTGAGGGGGCCGGGACAGGAGGGGGCTACACCTTC; CDR3aa: CASSEGAGTGGGYTF